The text below deals with one T cell receptor (beta chain). What it recognizes is unknown. The data belong to a study of blood T cells in healthy people across ages. Overall study results and limits: As age increased, TCR beta diversity per million T cells fell in a roughly linear fashion.

The authors ran a second PCR of about 7 to 11 cycles using a sample-barcoded 5' primer and a J-beta primer mix. Carrying 12 random nucleotides, a template-switch adaptor labeled each individual cDNA molecule. TCRdb independently ran MiXCR on the 5' RACE reads; one entry per CDR3 protein. The data contain about 830,000 distinct CDR3 sequences, roughly 60% of them singletons. V shed 0 bases and J shed 7 bases, with 9 bases lying between them. This CDR3 has 13 amino acids. The V gene's germline CDR1 is MGHDK and CDR2 SYGVNS. Aged roughly 6 to 90, donors were systemically healthy Caucasians from Russia. The J gene is TRBJ1-1, the V gene TRBV25-1, with D hard to call. This receptor was obtained from a man between 25 and 39 years old in good health. The sample taken for sequencing was blood. The CDR3 nucleotides read TGTGCCAGCAGTGAATATGGGGTGCGTGAAGCTTTCTTT. Protein product: CASSEYGVREAFF.